The 8 T cell receptor beta chains below all came from one sample that was sequenced in a study of blood T cell repertoires in COVID-19. TCRdb's copy holds only in-frame clones and misses some; the assay was immunoSEQ multiplex PCR. The table lists 200,000 to 250,000 clones, about nine tenths of them singletons. Sequenced sample: peripheral blood. These receptors were collected from a man between 60 and 75 years old with acute or convalescent COVID-19.

This chain links TRBV5-6 with TRBJ1-6; TRBD1 matches at 7 bases. Germline CDR1 SGHDT, CDR2 YYEEEE. This CDR3 comprises 14 residues. Germline trimming cut 4 bases from V and 7 bases from J; bases unmatched to any gene: 5. The CDR3: CASSLPRGNSPLHF. The CDR3 DNA reads TGTGCCAGCAGCCTTCCCAGGGGGAATTCACCCCTCCACTTT.

J is TRBJ1-2 and V is TRBV11-1; D is unresolved. This CDR3 has 14 residues. The V end lost 1 base, the J end lost 4 bases, and 10 bases lay between the germline ends. Germline V gives CDR1 SGHAT, CDR2 FQDESV (reference sequence). This CDR3 is CASSLGEGFYGYTF. CDR3 nucleotide sequence: TGTGCCAGCAGCTTAGGTGAGGGCTTCTATGGCTACACCTTC.

This chain uses TRBV6-2 or TRBV6-3 with TRBJ1-1; the D gene is possibly TRBD1 (6 bases). Trimming shortened V by 6 bases and J by 0 bases, and 20 bases separated the two germline ends. The CDR3 runs to 17 residues. Germline-derived CDR1 and CDR2 are MNHEY and SVGEGT. CDR3 amino acids: CASSPDLSRGMNTEAFF. CDR3 DNA sequence: TGTGCCAGCAGCCCCGACCTTTCCAGGGGAATGAACACTGAAGCTTTCTTT.

J is TRBJ2-7 and V is TRBV27, with TRBD2 as a possible D gene (6 bases). The CDR3 has 13 amino acids. Germline assignment: CDR1 MNHEY and CDR2 SMNVEV (reference sequence). V was clipped by 3 bases and J by 7 bases, with 13 bases between them. CDR3 sequence: CASSFGGSVEQYF. The CDR3 DNA follows: TGTGCCAGCAGTTTCGGGGGTAGCGTTGAGCAGTACTTC.

The sample holds a few counts of this clone. The chain carries TRBV15 and TRBJ2-1, with D unresolved. This CDR3 has 16 residues. Trimming left V 0 bases short and J 9 bases short, with 18 bases between. Germline CDR1 is LNHNV and CDR2 is YYDKDF (reference sequence). The CDR3 DNA reads as TGTGCCACCAGCAGAGATATGCTAGTGGTTTTTGGTGAGCAGTTCTTC. This encodes CATSRDMLVVFGEQFF. Variable domain in full (rest from reference TRBV15 and TRBJ2-1): DAMVIQNPRYQVTQFGKPVTLSCSQTLNHNVMYWYQQKSSQAPKLLFHYYDKDFNNEADTPDNFQSRRPNTSFCFLDIRSPGLGDTAMYLCATSRDMLVVFGEQFFGPGTRLTVL.

CDR3 in DNA: TGTGCCAGCAGCCGGGACAGGGGAGAGACCCAGTACTTC. Translating it yields CASSRDRGETQYF. The V call is TRBV6-5, the J call TRBJ2-5, with TRBD1 matching over 10 bases. The CDR3 totals 13 residues. Germline V gives CDR1 MNHEY, CDR2 SVGAGI. V trimming: 6 bases; J trimming: 4 bases; junction bases outside the gene matches: 2.

This chain uses TRBV5-1 with TRBJ2-7, with a tentative D call TRBD1 (6 bases). This CDR3 region has 14 residues. Germline V gene sequence: CDR1 SGHRS, CDR2 YFSETQ. V was clipped by 0 bases and J by 3 bases, with 10 bases between them. CDR3 amino acids: CASSLVQQGYEQYF. CDR3 DNA sequence: TGCGCCAGCAGCTTGGTCCAACAGGGCTACGAGCAGTACTTC.

Regarding this clone: The junction departs from the called germline gene at one end, perhaps through a read error. V and J are TRBV7-7 and TRBJ1-1; maybe TRBD1 (6 bases). The CDR3 runs to 15 residues. Per germline, CDR1 SSHAT and CDR2 FNYEAQ (reference sequence). CDR3 protein: CASSPPTGVNTEAFF. Here the CDR3 DNA reads TGTGCTAGCAGCCCCCCGACAGGAGTAAACACTGAAGCTTTCTTT.